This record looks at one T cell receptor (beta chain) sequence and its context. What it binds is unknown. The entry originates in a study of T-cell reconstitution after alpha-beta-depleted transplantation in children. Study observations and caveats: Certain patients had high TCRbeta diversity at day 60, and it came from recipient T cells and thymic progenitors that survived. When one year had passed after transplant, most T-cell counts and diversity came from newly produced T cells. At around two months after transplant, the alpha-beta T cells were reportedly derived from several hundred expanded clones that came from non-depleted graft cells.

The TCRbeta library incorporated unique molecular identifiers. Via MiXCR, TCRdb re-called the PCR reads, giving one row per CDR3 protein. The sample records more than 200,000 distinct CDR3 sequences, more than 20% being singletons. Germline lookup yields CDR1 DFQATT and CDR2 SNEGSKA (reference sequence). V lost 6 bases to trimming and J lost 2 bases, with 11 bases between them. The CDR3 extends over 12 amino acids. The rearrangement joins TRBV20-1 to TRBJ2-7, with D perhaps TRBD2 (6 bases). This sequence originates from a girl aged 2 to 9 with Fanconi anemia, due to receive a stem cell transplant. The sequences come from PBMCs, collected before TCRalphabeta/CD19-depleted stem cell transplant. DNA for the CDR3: TGCAGTGCACGACTAGTCCCCTACGAGCAGTACTTC. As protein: CSARLVPYEQYF.